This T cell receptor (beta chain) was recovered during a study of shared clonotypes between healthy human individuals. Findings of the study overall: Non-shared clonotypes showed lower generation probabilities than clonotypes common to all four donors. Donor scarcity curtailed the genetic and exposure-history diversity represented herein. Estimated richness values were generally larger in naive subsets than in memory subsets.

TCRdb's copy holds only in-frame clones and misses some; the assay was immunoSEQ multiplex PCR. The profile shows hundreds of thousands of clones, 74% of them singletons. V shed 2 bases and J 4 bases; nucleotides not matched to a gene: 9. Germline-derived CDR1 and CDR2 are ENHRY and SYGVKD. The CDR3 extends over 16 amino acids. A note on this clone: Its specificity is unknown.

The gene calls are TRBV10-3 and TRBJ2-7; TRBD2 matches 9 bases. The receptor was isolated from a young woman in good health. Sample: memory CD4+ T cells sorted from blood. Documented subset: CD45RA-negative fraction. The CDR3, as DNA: TGTGCCATCAGTGAGGGAGGCCTAGCGGGATCATACGAGCAGTACTTC. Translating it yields CAISEGGLAGSYEQYF.